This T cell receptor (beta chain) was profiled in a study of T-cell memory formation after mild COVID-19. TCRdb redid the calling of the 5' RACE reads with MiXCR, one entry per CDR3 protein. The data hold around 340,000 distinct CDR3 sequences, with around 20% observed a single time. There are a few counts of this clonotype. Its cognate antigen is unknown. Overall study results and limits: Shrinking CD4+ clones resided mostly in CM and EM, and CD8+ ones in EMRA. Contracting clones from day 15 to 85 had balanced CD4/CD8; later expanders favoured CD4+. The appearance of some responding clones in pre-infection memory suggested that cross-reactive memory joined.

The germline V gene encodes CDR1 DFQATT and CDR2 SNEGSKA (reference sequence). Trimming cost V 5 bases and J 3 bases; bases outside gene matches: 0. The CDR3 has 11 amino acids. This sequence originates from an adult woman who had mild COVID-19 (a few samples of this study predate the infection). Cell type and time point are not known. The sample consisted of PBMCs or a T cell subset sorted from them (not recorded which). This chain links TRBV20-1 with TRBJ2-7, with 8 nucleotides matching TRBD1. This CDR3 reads CSAGQGYEQYF. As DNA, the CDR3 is TGCAGTGCTGGACAGGGCTACGAGCAGTACTTC.